Each of the 17 T cell receptor beta chains below was sequenced from the same sample in a study of blood T cell repertoires in COVID-19. Only in-frame clones appear in the TCRdb table, and some are missing; sequencing was by immunoSEQ multiplex PCR. The table shows roughly 110,000 clones, with about 80% occurring only once. The source material was peripheral blood. These receptor sequences come from a man aged 65 to 85 with acute or convalescent COVID-19.

The chain recombines TRBV5-1 with TRBJ1-2, with D hard to call. This CDR3 region has 12 residues. Trimming shortened V by 4 bases and J by 8 bases, and 12 bases separated the two germline ends. Germline CDR1 and CDR2: SGHRS and YFSETQ. This chain's CDR3 is CASSPEALGYTF. The CDR3 nucleotides read TGCGCCAGCAGCCCCGAGGCGTTGGGCTACACCTTC.

The chain employs TRBV10-3 and TRBJ1-2, with TRBD1 as a possible D gene (6 bases). Germline V lookup: CDR1 ENHRY, CDR2 SYGVKD. V lost 5 bases to trimming and J lost 4 bases, with 11 bases between them. This CDR3 has 13 amino acids. CDR3 loop: CAISPDRSYGYTF. The CDR3 DNA reads as TGTGCCATCAGTCCAGACAGGTCCTATGGCTACACCTTC.

This sequence joins TRBV25-1 and TRBJ1-6; possibly TRBD1 for D (5 bases). The germline V gene has CDR1 MGHDK and CDR2 SYGVNS. The CDR3 length is 15 residues. V gave up 0 bases and J gave up 12 bases, with 15 bases separating them. CDR3 sequence: CASSEYGGGGRPLHF. The CDR3 nucleotides read TGTGCCAGCAGTGAATATGGGGGGGGAGGCCGACCCCTCCACTTT.

The chain recombines TRBV7-9 with TRBJ1-5; D remains unclear. This CDR3 has 13 amino acids. Trimming took 8 bases from V and 4 from J, leaving 12 bases between them. The germline gives CDR1 SEHNR, CDR2 FQNEAQ (reference sequence). The CDR3 spells CASGWSENQPQHF. The CDR3 region has the DNA TGTGCCAGCGGTTGGAGTGAGAATCAGCCCCAGCATTTT.

The CDR3 loop is CASMSGGIDNEQFF. In DNA form, the CDR3 reads TGTGCCAGCATGAGCGGGGGGATCGACAATGAGCAGTTCTTC. The chain employs TRBV6-5 and TRBJ2-1; TRBD2 matches at 9 bases. This CDR3 is built from 14 residues. V trimming: 7 bases; J trimming: 5 bases; junction bases outside the gene matches: 6. Germline V gives CDR1 MNHEY, CDR2 SVGAGI.

V is TRBV11-2 and J is TRBJ1-5; maybe TRBD1 (5 bases). The CDR3 is made up of 14 amino acids. Per the germline V gene, CDR1 is SGHAT and CDR2 is FQNNGV. V lost 1 base, J lost 7 bases, and 11 bases lay in between. This CDR3 reads CASSLGGDGQPQHF. The CDR3 nucleotides read TGTGCCAGCAGCTTAGGGGGCGACGGGCAGCCCCAGCATTTT.

V gene TRBV11-1 combines with J gene TRBJ2-7; 11 bases line up with TRBD1. The CDR3 is 15 residues long. The V gene end was trimmed by 3 bases and the J gene end by 2 bases; junction bases not matched to a gene: 3. The germline CDR1 and CDR2 sequences are SGHAT and FQDESV (reference sequence). CDR3 protein: CASSFPGQGAYEQYF. The CDR3 nucleotides read TGTGCCAGCAGCTTCCCGGGACAGGGGGCCTACGAGCAGTACTTC.

The rearrangement uses TRBV11-3 and TRBJ2-3; 7 bases are a match to TRBD2. V shed 3 bases, J shed 5 bases, and the junction held 5 bases outside the gene matches. Germline lookup yields CDR1 SGHNT and CDR2 YENEEA. CDR3 size: 14 residues. The CDR3 protein is CASSFAGEGDTQYF. The CDR3 DNA follows: TGTGCCAGCAGCTTTGCGGGGGAAGGAGATACGCAGTATTTT.

The chain couples TRBV27 to TRBJ1-3; perhaps TRBD1 as D (5 bases). Germline CDR1 and CDR2: MNHEY and SMNVEV (reference sequence). CDR3 length: 14 residues. V was shortened by 6 bases and J by 0 bases, with 9 bases between the two germline ends. The CDR3 region has the DNA TGTGCCAGCAGGGAAAGGGGCTCTGGAAACACCATATATTTT. It yields the protein CASRERGSGNTIYF.

This chain joins TRBV10-3 and TRBJ2-4; 10 bases are a match to TRBD1. The CDR3 spans 16 residues. Germline-derived CDR1 and CDR2 are ENHRY and SYGVKD. V shed 5 bases and J 0 bases; nucleotides not matched to a gene: 4. In nucleotides, the CDR3 is TGTGCCATCAGTACCGGACAGGGGGGAGCCAAAAACATTCAGTACTTC. Translation: CAISTGQGGAKNIQYF.

The chain combines TRBV11-3 with TRBJ2-2, with 8 bases fitting TRBD2. The V and J ends lost 1 base and 5 bases, in that order; junction bases with no gene match: 3. CDR3 length equals 15 residues. Germline CDR1 and CDR2: SGHNT and YENEEA. The CDR3 coding sequence is TGTGCCAGCAGCTTAGTGGCGGGGGGAACCGGGGAGCTGTTTTTT. It is translated as CASSLVAGGTGELFF.

V and J are TRBV29-1 and TRBJ2-5; possibly TRBD1 for D (6 bases). Between the trimmed V and J ends, which lost 6 bases and 5 bases, there was a span of 22 bases. This CDR3 contains 15 residues. Germline V gene sequence: CDR1 SQVTM, CDR2 ANQGSEA. The CDR3 spells CSVSRDISRWETQYF. In DNA form, the CDR3 reads TGCAGCGTATCCCGGGACATCTCTAGATGGGAGACCCAGTACTTC.

The V and J genes are TRBV5-6 and TRBJ1-2; possibly TRBD1 for D (5 bases). CDR1 is SGHDT, CDR2 YYEEEE, per germline. Trimming pared 5 bases from V and 2 bases from J, leaving 16 bases between. The CDR3 is 15 residues long. The CDR3 sequence: CASRTPGAGNYGYTF. Written as DNA, the CDR3 is TGTGCCAGCAGGACCCCCGGTGCAGGGAACTATGGCTACACCTTC.

The chain combines TRBV6-6 with TRBJ2-7; 10 positions match TRBD1. Losses at the gene ends were 7 bases for V and 0 bases for J; bases not matched to a gene: 3. Germline V gene sequence: CDR1 MNHNY, CDR2 SVGAGI (reference sequence). The CDR3 loop spans 14 amino acids. CDR3 bases: TGTGCCAGCAAGGACAGGGGGAGCTCCTACGAGCAGTACTTC. This gives the protein CASKDRGSSYEQYF.

The chain uses TRBV7-6 and TRBJ2-2, with TRBD1 as a possible D gene (5 bases). The CDR3 has 17 residues. The V end lost 0 bases, the J end lost 0 bases, and 11 bases lay between the germline ends. The germline gives CDR1 SGHVS, CDR2 FNYEAQ. CDR3 loop: CASSLAPWTTNTGELFF. The CDR3 nucleotides are TGTGCCAGCAGCTTAGCGCCGTGGACAACGAACACCGGGGAGCTGTTTTTT. Combining the CDR3 with reference TRBV7-6 and TRBJ2-2 gives the whole variable domain GAGVSQSPRYKVTKRGQDVALRCDPISGHVSLYWYRQALGQGPEFLTYFNYEAQQDKSGLPNDRFSAERPEGSISTLTIQRTEQRDSAMYRCASSLAPWTTNTGELFFGEGSRLTVL.

The chain links TRBV3-1 (or the pseudogene TRBV3-2) to TRBJ2-3; 11 bases agree with TRBD2. The CDR3 runs 15 residues. V dropped 6 bases and J dropped 2; count of bases not matched to a gene: 4. Germline V gives CDR1 LGHDT, CDR2 YNNKEL (reference sequence). Here the CDR3 reads CASSPGLADTDTQYF. CDR3 DNA sequence: TGTGCCAGCAGTCCGGGACTAGCGGACACAGATACGCAGTATTTT.

The V and J genes are TRBV24-1 and TRBJ1-5; D might be TRBD1 (6 bases). The CDR3 totals 13 residues. V lost 10 bases, J lost 4 bases, and 13 bases lay in between. Germline V gives CDR1 KGHDR, CDR2 SFDVKD. The CDR3 spells CATSKGVNQPQHF. The CDR3 bases are TGTGCCACGTCTAAGGGGGTAAATCAGCCCCAGCATTTT.